This TCR beta chain was captured in a study of blood T cell repertoires in COVID-19. Overall study context: PBMCs, B-cell-depleted T cells, or T cells were the source of the cDNA or gDNA that made up the material.

Produced via immunoSEQ multiplex PCR; TCRdb's table is partial and in-frame only. The repertoire holds around 320,000 clones, with about nine tenths as singletons. The J segment lost 4 bases and the V segment lost 5 bases, leaving 15 bases of the junction unmatched. From germline, CDR1 is MDHEN and CDR2 SYDVKM. The CDR3 runs 17 residues. The source of this sequence is a woman in her 30s with COVID-19, enrolled during active disease. The chain couples TRBV28 to TRBJ1-2; the match to TRBD1 covers 8 bases. The sample taken for sequencing was peripheral blood. This chain's CDR3 is CASSGTGDRSWPYGYTF. In DNA, the CDR3 is TGTGCCAGCAGTGGGACCGGGGACAGGTCCTGGCCCTATGGCTACACCTTC.